The 11 T cell receptor beta chains below were found in one sample sequenced in a study of T cell responses to AZD1222 COVID-19 vaccine. Sequencing used immunoSEQ multiplex PCR; TCRdb keeps in-frame clones, though not all of them. This sample has 85,000 to 130,000 clones, with about 93% found just once. Here the sequenced sample was peripheral blood, taken on day 0 of AZD1222 vaccination. The origin of the receptors is an adult in good health.

Only one count was recorded for this clone. This chain's CDR3 is CASSLDNQPQHF. DNA of the CDR3: TGTGCCAGCAGCTTAGACAATCAGCCCCAGCATTTT. The chain recombines TRBV7-9 with TRBJ1-5; D gene ambiguous. This CDR3 comprises 12 residues. Trimming took 1 base from V and 3 from J, leaving 1 base between them. In germline, CDR1 is SEHNR, CDR2 FQNEAQ (reference sequence).

The gene calls are TRBV6-5 and TRBJ2-3, with 7 bases fitting TRBD1. V trimming: 5 bases; J trimming: 5 bases; junction bases outside the gene matches: 7. The CDR3 is 14 amino acids. CDR1 and CDR2 (germline): MNHEY, SVGAGI. The CDR3 here is CASSTGAVLDTQYF. CDR3 DNA: TGTGCCAGCAGTACAGGGGCCGTGTTAGATACGCAGTATTTT.

The V gene is TRBV25-1, the J gene TRBJ2-7; D might be TRBD2 (5 bases). V was pared by 5 bases and J by 3 bases, with 11 bases between. CDR3 size: 13 residues. Germline V gene lookup returns CDR1 MGHDK and CDR2 SYGVNS. CDR3 amino acids: CASSSTGDYEQYF. The CDR3 nucleotides are TGTGCCAGCAGTTCAACCGGGGACTACGAGCAGTACTTC.

The V and J genes are TRBV15 and TRBJ2-2; TRBD1 aligns across 9 bases. The CDR3 runs 16 residues. Germline V gives CDR1 LNHNV, CDR2 YYDKDF (reference sequence). The J segment lost 7 bases and the V segment lost 0 bases, leaving 6 bases of the junction unmatched. CDR3 DNA: TGTGCCACCAGCAGAGATCAGGACAGGGGAAGCGGGGAGCTGTTTTTT. Protein product: CATSRDQDRGSGELFF.

The rearrangement links TRBV19 to TRBJ1-5, with TRBD1 as a possible D gene (6 bases). Trimming removed 10 bases at V and 5 bases at J, with 21 bases between. Germline values: CDR1 LNHDA, CDR2 SQIVND (reference sequence). The length of the CDR3 is 15 residues. The CDR3 DNA follows: TGTGCCACCCGTCCAGAGGGGGAGGGGGATCAGCCCCAGCATTTT. This sequence encodes CATRPEGEGDQPQHF.

V gene TRBV7-9 combines with J gene TRBJ2-7, with D possibly called TRBD1 or TRBD2 (5 bases each). Trimming took off 4 bases at V and 7 bases at J, with 14 bases between the two ends. The length of the CDR3 is 13 residues. Germline CDR1 reads SEHNR; CDR2 reads FQNEAQ (reference sequence). CDR3 in DNA: TGTGCCAGCAGCTCAGGGACCTTCGGGGAGCAGTACTTC. Protein product: CASSSGTFGEQYF.

V usage is TRBV11-2 and J usage is TRBJ2-1; D is perhaps TRBD1 (6 bases). Trimming took off 0 bases at V and 0 bases at J, with 12 bases between the two ends. This CDR3 contains 17 residues. Germline V gene data show CDR1 as SGHAT and CDR2 as FQNNGV. CDR3 coding DNA: TGTGCCAGCAGCTTAGATTCAGGGGTAAGCTCCTACAATGAGCAGTTCTTC. As protein: CASSLDSGVSSYNEQFF.

The chain recombines TRBV7-9 with TRBJ1-5; possibly TRBD1 for D (6 bases). The CDR3 consists of 13 residues. V gave up 5 bases and J gave up 9 bases, with 14 bases separating them. Germline V gene sequence: CDR1 SEHNR, CDR2 FQNEAQ (reference sequence). CDR3 DNA sequence: TGTGCCAGCAGCAGGGACATCGCGGGGCCCCAGCATTTT. Translated, it gives CASSRDIAGPQHF.

V gene TRBV3-1 (or the pseudogene TRBV3-2) combines with J gene TRBJ2-3; D remains ambiguous. Germline V lookup: CDR1 LGHDT, CDR2 YNNKEL (reference sequence). There are 15 residues in the CDR3. Trimming removed 4 bases at V and 3 bases at J, with 14 bases between. CDR3 region: CASSPITGPTDTQYF. CDR3 coding DNA: TGTGCCAGCAGCCCTATTACCGGGCCGACAGATACGCAGTATTTT.

This CDR3 reads CASRGLAGYEQYF. CDR3 in DNA: TGCGCCAGCAGGGGACTAGCGGGCTACGAGCAGTACTTC. The chain recombines TRBV10-2 with TRBJ2-7; 12 nucleotides match TRBD2. This CDR3 comprises 13 residues. In germline, CDR1 is WSHSY, CDR2 SAAADI. V was pared by 6 bases and J by 3 bases, with 0 bases of the junction left unmatched.

This chain joins TRBV5-4 and TRBJ2-1; D call uncertain. V shed 2 bases and J shed 7 bases, with 13 bases lying between them. The germline V gene encodes CDR1 SGHNT and CDR2 YYREEE (reference sequence). CDR3 length: 14 amino acids. The CDR3 nucleotides are TGTGCCAGCAGCTTCCCGGGCTCCCAAAATGAGCAGTTCTTC. It is translated as CASSFPGSQNEQFF.